This entry lists 15 T cell receptor beta chains sequenced from one sample in a study of cytomegalovirus exposure and HLA in healthy donors. With 60 Vbeta and 13 Jbeta primers, the PCR was carried out. The method was immunoSEQ multiplex PCR; TCRdb's version includes in-frame clones alone and lacks a portion of them. The sample consists of some 160,000 clones, 65% to 80% of them appearing once. The sequenced sample was PBMCs. These receptors all come from a woman aged 30 to 39 in good health and CMV-seronegative.

The J gene is TRBJ2-5, the V gene TRBV7-6; D possibly corresponds to TRBD1 (6 bases). The length of the CDR3 is 14 residues. Trimming pared 2 bases from V and 0 bases from J, leaving 7 bases between. Germline V gene data show CDR1 as SGHVS and CDR2 as FNYEAQ. CDR3: CASSLRTDQETQYF. CDR3 DNA sequence: TGTGCCAGCAGCTTAAGGACAGACCAAGAGACCCAGTACTTC.

This clone showed up just a few times. The chain is built from TRBV9 and TRBJ2-1, with D perhaps matching TRBD2 (5 bases). Germline-derived CDR1 and CDR2 are SGDLS and YYNGEE. The CDR3 has 16 residues. Trimming pared 6 bases from V and 1 base from J, leaving 17 bases between. The CDR3 bases are TGTGCCAGCAATAGGGAGCCCCACTTATCCTACAATGAGCAGTTCTTC. Residues: CASNREPHLSYNEQFF. The variable domain in full, completed from reference TRBV9 and TRBJ2-1, reads DSGVTQTPKHLITATGQRVTLRCSPRSGDLSVYWYQQSLDQGLQFLIQYYNGEERAKGNILERFSAQQFPDLHSELNLSSLELGDSALYFCASNREPHLSYNEQFFGPGTRLTVL.

This rearrangement joins TRBV5-4 to TRBJ2-1, with a weak D call TRBD2 (6 bases). With 4 bases removed from V and 8 bases from J, the gap between germline ends came to 22 bases. Germline lookup yields CDR1 SGHNT and CDR2 YYREEE (reference sequence). The CDR3 runs 16 residues. The CDR3 region has the DNA TGTGCCAGCAGCCCCCCGACGGGTACTAGCCCCCATGAGCAGTTCTTC. The encoded protein is CASSPPTGTSPHEQFF.

V usage is TRBV27 and J usage is TRBJ2-1; tentative D call: TRBD2 (5 bases). Germline CDR1 and CDR2: MNHEY and SMNVEV (reference sequence). V was pared by 10 bases and J by 7 bases, with 17 bases between. The CDR3 has 13 residues. This CDR3 reads CATRRSGLNEQFF. The CDR3 DNA follows: TGTGCCACCCGCCGGAGCGGACTTAATGAGCAGTTCTTC.

This clone is a singleton in its sample. The gene calls are TRBV6-5 and TRBJ2-5; D may be TRBD1 (6 bases). This CDR3 is built from 15 residues. In germline, CDR1 is MNHEY, CDR2 SVGAGI. Trimming shortened V by 5 bases and J by 2 bases, and 15 bases separated the two germline ends. CDR3 coding DNA: TGTGCCAGCAGTCCCCACCCGACAGGTCAAGAGACCCAGTACTTC. Protein product: CASSPHPTGQETQYF.

Here the CDR3 DNA reads TGTGCCAGCAGTTTATCAGGATCAGGGACAGGGGGCACGGAGACCCAGTACTTC. It specifies CASSLSGSGTGGTETQYF. This chain joins TRBV27 and TRBJ2-5; TRBD1 matches 12 bases. The ends lost 0 bases at V and 5 bases at J; junction bases unmatched: 10. The CDR3 is made up of 18 amino acids. The germline CDR1 and CDR2 sequences are MNHEY and SMNVEV (reference sequence).

This clone showed up just a few times. V is TRBV5-1 and J is TRBJ1-4; 7 positions match TRBD1. The CDR3 sequence is 15 residues long. V lost 1 base to trimming and J lost 6 bases; unmatched junction nucleotides: 6. CDR1 is SGHRS and CDR2 is YFSETQ in the germline V gene. The CDR3 nucleotides are TGCGCCAGCAGCTTGCAGCAGGGGGGAGATGAAAAACTGTTTTTT. Translation gives CASSLQQGGDEKLFF.

The rearrangement links TRBV11-2 to TRBJ1-1; D is uncertain. With 5 bases removed from V and 8 bases from J, the gap between germline ends came to 9 bases. Germline-derived CDR1 and CDR2 are SGHAT and FQNNGV. This CDR3 region has 11 residues. Written as DNA, the CDR3 is TGTGCCAGCAGCCTGAACTTCGAAGCTTTCTTT. Its protein product is CASSLNFEAFF.

The rearrangement joins TRBV7-8 to TRBJ2-1; 14 positions agree with TRBD2. Germline CDR1 and CDR2: SGHVS and FQNEAQ. CDR3 length equals 15 residues. Germline trimming cut 0 bases from V and 8 bases from J; bases unmatched to any gene: 0. Here the CDR3 reads CASSLAGLAGDEQFF. DNA of the CDR3: TGTGCCAGCAGCTTAGCGGGACTAGCGGGAGATGAGCAGTTCTTC.

The CDR3 nucleotides are TGTGCCAGCAGACCTAAGACAGAATTGGTTACTGGGGCCAACGTCCTGACTTTC. It specifies CASRPKTELVTGANVLTF. The chain combines TRBV5-5 with TRBJ2-6; possible D gene TRBD1, 5 bases. V was trimmed by 5 bases and J by 2 bases, leaving 20 bases between them. The V gene's germline CDR1 is SGHKS and CDR2 YYEKEE (reference sequence). This CDR3 spans 18 amino acids. Complete variable domain (other parts from reference TRBV5-5 and TRBJ2-6): DAGVTQSPTHLIKTRGQQVTLRCSPISGHKSVSWYQQVLGQGPQFIFQYYEKEERGRGNFPDRFSARQFPNYSSELNVNALLLGDSALYLCASRPKTELVTGANVLTFGAGSRLTVL.

This chain links TRBV14 with TRBJ2-1; TRBD2 agrees at 7 bases. CDR1 and CDR2 (germline): SGHDN, FVKESK. The trim removed 0 bases at V and 3 bases at J, leaving 11 bases unmatched. The CDR3 is made up of 18 amino acids. The DNA for the CDR3 is TGTGCCAGCAGCCAAGATCAGCGGGATAACCCCCTCTACAATGAGCAGTTCTTC. As protein: CASSQDQRDNPLYNEQFF.

The J gene is TRBJ1-1, the V gene TRBV5-1; 8 nucleotides line up with TRBD1. The CDR3 length is 12 residues. Germline CDR1 and CDR2: SGHRS and YFSETQ. The junction had 0 bases not matched to a gene; V was cut back by 5 bases and J by 3 bases. The CDR3 sequence is CASRTGDTEAFF. The CDR3 coding sequence is TGCGCCAGCAGGACAGGGGACACTGAAGCTTTCTTT. Combining the CDR3 with reference TRBV5-1 and TRBJ1-1 gives the whole variable domain KAGVTQTPRYLIKTRGQQVTLSCSPISGHRSVSWYQQTPGQGLQFLFEYFSETQRNKGNFPGRFSGRQFSNSRSEMNVSTLELGDSALYLCASRTGDTEAFFGQGTRLTVV.

The J gene is TRBJ1-2, the V gene TRBV7-2; 7 bases fit TRBD1. The CDR3 has 17 amino acids. J was trimmed by 1 base and V by 5 bases; bases with no gene match: 13. Germline lookup yields CDR1 SGHTA and CDR2 FQGNSA. CDR3 DNA sequence: TGTGCCAGCAGCCCCTGGGGCGGCAGGGGGGTTAACTATGGCTACACCTTC. Translating it yields CASSPWGGRGVNYGYTF.

This chain uses TRBV2 with TRBJ1-5, with 7 bases that match TRBD1. Germline CDR1 and CDR2: SNHLY and FYNNEI. The CDR3 has 14 residues. The junction had 7 bases not matched to a gene; V was cut back by 6 bases and J by 5 bases. CDR3: CASSPSRGDQPQHF. Written as DNA, the CDR3 is TGTGCCAGCAGCCCCAGCAGGGGGGATCAGCCCCAGCATTTT.

The chain combines TRBV30 with TRBJ2-3; D is perhaps TRBD1 (5 bases). From germline, CDR1 is GTSNPN and CDR2 SVGIG (reference sequence). The V end lost 0 bases, the J end lost 0 bases, and 10 bases lay between the germline ends. This CDR3 spans 15 amino acids. CDR3 DNA: TGTGCCTGGAGTGTAGCAGGGTTAAGCACAGATACGCAGTATTTT. Its protein is CAWSVAGLSTDTQYF.